A single sample gave rise to the 8 T cell receptor beta chains below, sequenced in a study of T cell repertoires in cytomegalovirus infection. TCRdb re-called the reads with MiXCR, one entry per CDR3 protein. This table has 86,000 or so distinct CDR3 sequences, 24% appearing once. These TCRs are of unknown antigen specificity. The material sequenced was CD8+ T cells from cultured PBMCs, taken from culture after CMV antigen stimulation. The receptors stem from a human donor in good health (CMV status not recorded). Some clones in this sample may be carry-over from other donors' samples.

By sample share, this clonotype is medium-sized. The chain joins TRBV7-2 to TRBJ2-3; a possible D gene is TRBD1 (6 bases). Per the germline V gene, CDR1 is SGHTA and CDR2 is FQGNSA. The CDR3 sequence is 15 residues long. Trimming pared 1 base from V and 0 bases from J, leaving 8 bases between. The DNA of the CDR3 is TGTGCCAGCAGCTTAGTAGGGGGAAGCACAGATACGCAGTATTTT. Protein: CASSLVGGSTDTQYF.

The rearrangement joins TRBV4-3 to TRBJ1-2; 9 bases align to TRBD1. V lost 6 bases to trimming and J lost 7 bases; unmatched junction nucleotides: 3. The V gene's germline CDR1 is LGHNA and CDR2 YSLEER. The CDR3 is 12 residues long. CDR3 sequence (DNA): TGCGCCAGCAGTCGGACAGGGGCTGGCTACACCTTC. This sequence encodes CASSRTGAGYTF.

This clonotype was seen many times. The V and J genes are TRBV7-8 and TRBJ1-5; possible D gene TRBD1, 6 bases. Between the trimmed V and J ends, which lost 4 bases and 3 bases, there was a span of 13 bases. The CDR3 has 15 residues. From germline, CDR1 is SGHVS and CDR2 FQNEAQ. The CDR3 spells CASSSQGNTNQPQHF. In DNA, the CDR3 is TGTGCCAGCAGCTCTCAGGGGAACACCAATCAGCCCCAGCATTTT.

The chain recombines TRBV19 with TRBJ1-4; D is unclear. The V end lost 4 bases, the J end lost 9 bases, and 9 bases lay between the germline ends. Germline V CDR1 and CDR2: LNHDA, SQIVND (reference sequence). The CDR3 totals 12 residues. CDR3 loop: CASSKSVQKLFF. CDR3 sequence (DNA): TGTGCCAGTAGTAAGTCGGTGCAAAAACTGTTTTTT.

A few counts support this clonotype. The gene calls are TRBV9 and TRBJ2-7; 13 nucleotides agree with TRBD2. Trimming cost V 4 bases and J 7 bases; bases outside gene matches: 11. The CDR3 runs 16 residues. Germline V lookup: CDR1 SGDLS, CDR2 YYNGEE. CDR3 in amino acids: CASSPGTSGNSGEQYF. The CDR3 region has the DNA TGTGCCAGCAGCCCAGGGACTAGCGGGAATTCGGGGGAGCAGTACTTC.

The rearrangement joins TRBV25-1 to TRBJ2-3; 8 bases align to TRBD2. V shed 4 bases and J 4 bases; nucleotides not matched to a gene: 13. The length of the CDR3 is 17 residues. Germline V gene data show CDR1 as MGHDK and CDR2 as SYGVNS. The CDR3 bases are TGTGCCAGCAGTGGGTCTAGCGGGCTTGGATCATCAGATACGCAGTATTTT. Residues: CASSGSSGLGSSDTQYF.

The chain couples TRBV12-3 or TRBV12-4 to TRBJ2-1; D gene unclear. Trimming removed 3 bases at V and 10 bases at J, with 16 bases between. The CDR3 is 14 amino acids. The CDR3 region is CASSLNAPPTEQFF. The CDR3 DNA reads as TGTGCCAGCAGTTTGAACGCCCCCCCAACCGAGCAGTTCTTC.

This clonotype came up a few times. V is TRBV12-3 or TRBV12-4 and J is TRBJ1-3; 7 bases are shared with TRBD1. Trimming cost V 2 bases and J 0 bases; bases outside gene matches: 7. The CDR3 loop spans 17 amino acids. This chain's CDR3 is CASSLRRDRSSGNTIYF. DNA of the CDR3: TGTGCCAGCAGTTTAAGGAGGGACAGAAGCTCTGGAAACACCATATATTTT.